The sequence of this T cell receptor (beta chain) was determined in a study of blood T cell repertoires in COVID-19. Study at large: Acute and convalescent COVID-19 samples came from the United States, Italy and Spain.

The repertoire was sequenced with immunoSEQ multiplex PCR; TCRdb's copy has only in-frame clones and lacks some. The repertoire holds about 380,000 clones, with about 89% as singletons. The study assigned cohorts using participant-reported clinical history. With V trimmed by 6 bases and J by 3 bases, 9 bases remained unmatched. This CDR3 is built from 15 residues. Germline CDR1 and CDR2: MNHEY and SVGAGI. The chain combines TRBV6-5 with TRBJ1-1; 8 positions match TRBD1. Sample: PBMCs or T cells enriched from blood (not recorded which). This TCR came from a man aged 30 to 45 who had recovered from COVID-19. In DNA form, the CDR3 reads TGTGCCAGCAGAGTCCTGACAGGGGTAGACACTGAAGCTTTCTTT. Protein product: CASRVLTGVDTEAFF.